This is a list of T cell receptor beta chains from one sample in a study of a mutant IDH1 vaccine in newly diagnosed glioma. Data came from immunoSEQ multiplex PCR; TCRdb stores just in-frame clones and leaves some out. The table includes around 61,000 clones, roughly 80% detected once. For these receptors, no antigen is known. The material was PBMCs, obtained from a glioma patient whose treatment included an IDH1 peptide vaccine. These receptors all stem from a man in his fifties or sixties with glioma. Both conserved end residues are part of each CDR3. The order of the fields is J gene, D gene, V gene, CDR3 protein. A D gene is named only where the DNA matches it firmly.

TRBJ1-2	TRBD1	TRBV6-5	CASSQGQGSYGYTF
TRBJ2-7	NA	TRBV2	CATHVDASYEQYF
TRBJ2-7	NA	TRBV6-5	CASSRDAGLSYEQYF
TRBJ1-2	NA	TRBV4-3	CASSQGGPGGVGGYTF
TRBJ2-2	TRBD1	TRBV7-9	CASSSQGQGLAAGELFF
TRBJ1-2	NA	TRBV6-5	CASSTDFLYGYTF
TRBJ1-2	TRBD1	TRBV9	CASSSPNDRGANYGYTF
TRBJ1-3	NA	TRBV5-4	CASSLGGRGNTIYF
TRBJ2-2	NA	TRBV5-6	CASSRRTANTGELFF
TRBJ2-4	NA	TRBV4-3	CASSRGPRTIQYF
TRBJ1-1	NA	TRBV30	CAWSDRGVNTEAFF